This entry lists 5 T cell receptor beta chains sequenced from one sample in a study of shared clonotypes between healthy human individuals. Sequenced by immunoSEQ multiplex PCR; TCRdb stores in-frame clones only, minus some. The sample lists around 2.3 million clones, 90% to 96% seen once, with roughly 0.13% in the top ten. The sequencing sample was made of naive CD4+ T cells sorted from blood. Subset reported: CD45RA+ positively selected. The receptors come from a man younger than 35 in good health.

The rearrangement joins TRBV5-1 to TRBJ2-7, with D possibly being TRBD1 or TRBD2 (6 bases each). Germline loops: CDR1 SGHRS, CDR2 YFSETQ. V lost 4 bases and J 2 bases, leaving 13 bases between the germline ends. This CDR3 has 14 residues. CDR3 in DNA: TGCGCCAGCAGCCCGGGGGCTCAACCCTACGAGCAGTACTTC. This translates into CASSPGAQPYEQYF.

V usage is TRBV28 and J usage is TRBJ1-5, with no clear D. CDR3 length: 15 amino acids. Germline values: CDR1 MDHEN, CDR2 SYDVKM. V lost 6 bases and J lost 3, with 15 bases in between. The CDR3: CASRGDGRFNQPQHF. The CDR3, as DNA: TGTGCCAGCAGGGGCGACGGACGATTCAATCAGCCCCAGCATTTT.

The rearrangement joins TRBV10-3 to TRBJ1-1, with 12 bases matching TRBD1. The CDR3 consists of 14 residues. Germline CDR1 is ENHRY and CDR2 is SYGVKD. V shed 6 bases, J shed 9 bases, and the junction held 8 bases outside the gene matches. The CDR3 sequence is CAIRPGTGGVKAFF. In DNA, the CDR3 is TGTGCCATCAGGCCCGGGACAGGGGGCGTGAAAGCTTTCTTT.

This clone is a singleton in its sample. The rearrangement uses TRBV10-2 and TRBJ1-1; D uncertain. CDR3 length equals 12 residues. Per germline, CDR1 WSHSY and CDR2 SAAADI. Trimming removed 2 bases from V and 3 bases from J, with 4 bases in between. CDR3 coding DNA: TGCGCCAGCAGTGAGAGTTACACTGAAGCTTTCTTT. This encodes CASSESYTEAFF.

This CDR3 is CASRPSVGQGSYEQYF. CDR3 DNA: TGTGCCAGCAGGCCTTCCGTGGGCCAGGGCTCCTACGAGCAGTACTTC. The V gene is TRBV28, the J gene TRBJ2-7, with D possibly TRBD1 on 5 matching bases. Germline CDR1 is MDHEN and CDR2 is SYDVKM. This CDR3 has 16 residues. The V gene lost 6 bases and the J gene lost 0 bases, with 18 bases spanning the gap.